The present TCR beta chain was sequenced within a study of blood T cell repertoires in COVID-19. Study-wide background: Collection of acute and convalescent COVID-19 samples took place in the United States, Italy and Spain. The cDNA or gDNA used as material had been derived from T cells, B-cell-depleted T cells, or PBMCs.

Authors' analysis steps: Amplified reference gene primers provided the basis for estimating nucleated cell counts. TCRdb keeps only in-frame clones here, not all; method: immunoSEQ multiplex PCR. The V and J calls and clone size are taken from that table; D and trimming were inferred from the DNA. The table lists tens of thousands of clones, roughly 91% of them singletons. The CDR3 contains 13 residues. V was pared by 6 bases and J by 2 bases, with 13 bases between. The V gene's germline CDR1 is DFQATT and CDR2 SNEGSKA (reference sequence). The receptor was isolated from a man aged 50-60 years with active COVID-19. V usage is TRBV20-1 and J usage is TRBJ1-2; possible D gene TRBD1, 6 bases. Sequenced input: peripheral blood. The CDR3 is CSASMTGNYGYTF. The CDR3 DNA is TGCAGTGCCAGTATGACAGGAAACTATGGCTACACCTTC.